Listed below are T cell receptor beta chains from one sample, sequenced in a study of control samples from healthy donors and cancer patients. Sequencing was performed with immunoSEQ multiplex PCR; in TCRdb, only in-frame clones are kept and a portion is missing. The sample records approximately 100,000 clones, just under 95% being singletons. The sample consisted of blood. The receptors were gathered from a human donor in good health. The donor label of this sample is uncertain. CDR3s include the opening cysteine and the closing phenylalanine or tryptophan. D genes are given only for firm matches. Not all rows give a size; the values are once, few, many and, for expanded clones, a class.

>NA|NA|TRBJ1-1|TRBV25-1
TGTGCCAGCAGTGAACGGGGAGCGAACACTGAAGCTTTCTTT
CASSERGANTEAFF
>NA|NA|TRBJ2-7|TRBV5-1
TGCGCCAGCCGGGGGGACAGCGGCGTCTACGAGCAGTACTTC
CASRGDSGVYEQYF
>NA|NA|TRBJ1-1|TRBV12-3/TRBV12-4
TGTGCCAGCAGTAAATTAAGTGAAGCTTTCTTT
CASSKLSEAFF
>NA|NA|TRBJ1-5|TRBV6-6
TGTGCCAGCACCCCGGAGCCCAATCAGCCCCAGCATTTT
CASTPEPNQPQHF
>TRBD1|NA|TRBJ2-5|TRBV5-6
TGTGCCAGCAGCGGCGGGACAGGGGGCTCGAGGAGTGTTTTGTCGACCCAGTACTTC
CASSGGTGGSRSVLSTQYF
>NA|NA|TRBJ2-7|TRBV10-3
TGTGCCATCAGGGGACCCTCGGGCGAGCAGTACTTC
CAIRGPSGEQYF
>NA|NA|TRBJ2-5|TRBV11-3
TGTGCCAGCAGCTTAGGAAAACAGCCCCAGTACTTC
CASSLGKQPQYF
>NA|NA|TRBJ2-1|TRBV7-2
TGTGCCAGCGCGCCGTCGGGGCAGGGGGGTTACAATGAGCAGTTCTTC
CASAPSGQGGYNEQFF
>NA|NA|TRBJ1-2|TRBV19
TGTGCCAGTACCGCCTGGGACACTCGAAGGGGCTACACCTTC
CASTAWDTRRGYTF
>NA|NA|TRBJ2-6|TRBV7-9
TGTGCCAGCAGCTTAGCGATTGCTGGGGCCAACGTCCTGACTTTC
CASSLAIAGANVLTF
>TRBD1|NA|TRBJ2-1|TRBV6-5
TGTGCCAGCAGTAGACAGGGAGATGAGCAGTTCTTC
CASSRQGDEQFF
>NA|NA|TRBJ2-1|TRBV9
TGTGCCAGCAGCGTAGGGCGGGGGCGTATAAATGAGCAGTTCTTC
CASSVGRGRINEQFF
>NA|NA|TRBJ1-5|TRBV7-8
TGTGCCAGCAGCTGGAGTAGCAATCAGCCCCAGCATTTT
CASSWSSNQPQHF
>NA|NA|TRBJ1-1|TRBV28
TGTGCCAGCAGTTCGGGACTTGGCTTGGGTGAAGCTTTCTTT
CASSSGLGLGEAFF
>NA|NA|TRBJ2-2|TRBV6-5
TGTGCCAGCAACCCGGCCAGGGTCACCGGGGAGCTGTTTTTT
CASNPARVTGELFF
>TRBD2|NA|TRBJ2-5|TRBV6-6
TGTGCCAGTAAAGCGGGGGGCACAGAGACCCAGTACTTC
CASKAGGTETQYF
>TRBD2|NA|TRBJ2-1|TRBV25-1
TGTGCCAGCAGTGACCAACAGCGGGGCTCCTACAATGAGCAGTTCTTC
CASSDQQRGSYNEQFF
>NA|NA|TRBJ2-2|TRBV6-1
TGTGCCAGCAGTGAGCGGCGGAACACCGGGGAGCTGTTTTTT
CASSERRNTGELFF
>NA|NA|TRBJ2-1|TRBV27
TGTGCCAGCAGGCTGACTCCTCTTTCCCACAATGAGCAGTTCTTC
CASRLTPLSHNEQFF
>TRBD1|NA|TRBJ2-5|TRBV3-1/TRBV3-2
TGTGCCAGCAGCCATTTCGGCGCGGGGACAGGGCTAGGAGAGACCCAGTACTTC
CASSHFGAGTGLGETQYF
>NA|NA|TRBJ1-6|TRBV24-1
TGTGCCACTTTGTACAGTTCCAATTCACCCCTCCACTTT
CATLYSSNSPLHF
>NA|NA|TRBJ2-5|TRBV28
TGTGCCAGCAGTCCTCATTCGGGGGGCGGAGAGACCCAGTACTTC
CASSPHSGGGETQYF
>NA|once|TRBJ2-2|TRBV2
TGTGCCAGCAGTGAAATGGCCGTGAACACCGGGGAGCTGTTTTTT
CASSEMAVNTGELFF
>NA|NA|TRBJ2-7|TRBV14
TGTGCCAGCAGCCAAGCGGTCGGCAGGGACTACGAGCAGTACTTC
CASSQAVGRDYEQYF